This section outlines one T cell receptor beta chain sequence together with its context. The data derive from a study of blood T cell repertoires in COVID-19. Looking at the study overall: Researchers got acute and convalescent COVID-19 samples from the United States, Italy and Spain. Sample material is recorded as cDNA or gDNA derived from T cells, B-cell-depleted T cells, or PBMCs.

The CDR3 has 15 residues. V lost 3 bases to trimming and J lost 0 bases, with 14 bases between them. Germline assignment: CDR1 SQVTM and CDR2 ANQGSEA. Exposed study participants had met a COVID-19 case within 2 weeks before entry. Original data processing: Nucleated cell number was recorded as an estimate derived from reference gene primer amplification. Sequencing was performed with immunoSEQ multiplex PCR; in TCRdb, only in-frame clones are kept and a portion is missing. V and J calls and clone size are those listed in that table; D and trimming were worked out from the DNA. The sample contains about 350,000 clones, 85% to 90% of which appear only once.

The source material was PBMCs or T cells enriched from blood (not recorded which). The rearrangement links TRBV29-1 to TRBJ1-2; perhaps TRBD1 as D (6 bases). The receptor was derived from a woman aged 25-40 years who had been exposed to COVID-19. The CDR3 nucleotides are TGCAGCGTTGATTTAGGGGGGGCGCCTAACTATGGCTACACCTTC. Its translation: CSVDLGGAPNYGYTF.